The 14 T cell receptor beta chains given below trace back to one sample, sequenced in a study of blood T cell repertoires in COVID-19. Profiling relied on immunoSEQ multiplex PCR, and the TCRdb table lists in-frame clones only, not all of them. The sample lists roughly 37,000 clones, around 78% occurring once. Input material: peripheral blood. The receptors derive from a man between 60 and 70 years old with acute or convalescent COVID-19.

This chain uses TRBV6-5 with TRBJ1-5, with TRBD1 matching over 10 bases. The CDR3 is 14 amino acids. Trimming removed 4 bases from V and 5 bases from J; junction bases left unmatched: 2. Germline-derived CDR1 and CDR2 are MNHEY and SVGAGI. CDR3 DNA sequence: TGTGCCAGCAGTTGGGACAGGGGCTATCAGCCCCAGCATTTT. Its translation: CASSWDRGYQPQHF.

V usage is TRBV4-1 and J usage is TRBJ2-3, with TRBD2 matching 8 bases. The J segment lost 0 bases and the V segment lost 0 bases, leaving 14 bases of the junction unmatched. The CDR3 is 20 residues long. Germline V lookup: CDR1 MGHRA, CDR2 YSYEKL. This chain's CDR3 is CASSQDDGSGVFSSTDTQYF. CDR3 DNA: TGCGCCAGCAGCCAAGATGATGGTAGCGGGGTATTCTCTAGCACAGATACGCAGTATTTT.

Only one count was recorded for this clone. The chain links TRBV6-5 to TRBJ1-2; tentatively, D is TRBD1 (6 bases). The CDR3 runs 15 residues. V was clipped by 0 bases and J by 8 bases, with 16 bases between them. Germline V lookup: CDR1 MNHEY, CDR2 SVGAGI. For the CDR3, the DNA is TGTGCCAGCAGTTACTCGAGAGGGGGATATGACGGCTACACCTTC. Translating gives CASSYSRGGYDGYTF.

The V gene is TRBV7-8, the J gene TRBJ2-1; possible D gene TRBD2, 6 bases. CDR1 SGHVS and CDR2 FQNEAQ come from the germline V gene. The CDR3 is 17 residues long. The ends were cut back, 5 bases at V and 2 bases at J, with 19 bases in the middle. This chain's CDR3 is CASSPLEGSRAYNEQFF. The CDR3 nucleotides read TGTGCCAGCAGCCCTCTGGAGGGGTCCAGGGCCTACAATGAGCAGTTCTTC.

The sample holds one count of this clone. V is TRBV3-1 (or the pseudogene TRBV3-2) and J is TRBJ1-5; D gene unclear. Trimming shortened V by 4 bases and J by 0 bases, and 7 bases separated the two germline ends. Germline V lookup: CDR1 LGHDT, CDR2 YNNKEL (reference sequence). The CDR3 is 14 residues long. The CDR3, as DNA: TGTGCCAGCAGCCGGAGTGATAGCAATCAGCCCCAGCATTTT. Its protein product is CASSRSDSNQPQHF.

The V gene is TRBV19, the J gene TRBJ2-2; 10 positions match TRBD1. The germline CDR1 and CDR2 sequences are LNHDA and SQIVND (reference sequence). This CDR3 has 15 amino acids. The J segment lost 3 bases and the V segment lost 7 bases, leaving 5 bases of the junction unmatched. The CDR3 reads CASIDRGRYTGELFF. CDR3 in DNA: TGTGCCAGTATCGACAGGGGGCGATACACCGGGGAGCTGTTTTTT.

This clone came up a few times. The chain employs TRBV6-6 and TRBJ2-7; a weak D match, TRBD1 (6 bases). The CDR3 runs 15 residues. Germline values: CDR1 MNHNY, CDR2 SVGAGI (reference sequence). The V gene lost 0 bases and the J gene lost 0 bases, with 9 bases spanning the gap. The CDR3 bases are TGTGCCAGCAGTTACTCCGGGACACGCTCCTACGAGCAGTACTTC. It is translated as CASSYSGTRSYEQYF.

This chain joins TRBV7-9 and TRBJ1-1, with 7 bases that match TRBD1. The V segment lost 2 bases and the J segment 4 bases; nucleotides outside the gene matches: 7. The CDR3 contains 15 residues. The germline gives CDR1 SEHNR, CDR2 FQNEAQ (reference sequence). This CDR3 is CASSLISAGGTEAFF. In DNA form, the CDR3 reads TGTGCCAGCAGCTTAATAAGTGCAGGGGGCACTGAAGCTTTCTTT. Supplemented by reference TRBV7-9 and TRBJ1-1, the full variable domain reads DTGVSQNPRHKITKRGQNVTFRCDPISEHNRLYWYRQTLGQGPEFLTYFQNEAQLEKSRLLSDRFSAERPKGSFSTLEIQRTEQGDSAMYLCASSLISAGGTEAFFGQGTRLTVV.

The chain recombines TRBV11-3 with TRBJ2-3, with a possible D match to TRBD2 (6 bases). The CDR3 length is 15 residues. The V gene lost 3 bases and the J gene lost 3 bases, with 13 bases spanning the gap. CDR1 is SGHNT and CDR2 is YENEEA in the germline V gene. The CDR3 sequence: CASSFSSGSTDTQYF. CDR3 DNA: TGTGCCAGCAGCTTCTCTTCCGGGAGTACAGATACGCAGTATTTT.

The chain is built from TRBV9 and TRBJ2-3; D might be TRBD1 (6 bases). This CDR3 spans 16 amino acids. Germline assignment: CDR1 SGDLS and CDR2 YYNGEE. Trimming took off 1 base at V and 4 bases at J, with 16 bases between the two ends. The CDR3 DNA reads TGTGCCAGCAGCGTAAGGGGATACAGGGACCCAGATACGCAGTATTTT. Its protein is CASSVRGYRDPDTQYF.

This clone has a handful of counts. V and J are TRBV3-1 (or the pseudogene TRBV3-2) and TRBJ1-3; 8 positions agree with TRBD1. The V and J ends lost 5 bases and 0 bases, in that order; junction bases with no gene match: 12. Germline V gene lookup returns CDR1 LGHDT and CDR2 YNNKEL (reference sequence). CDR3 length: 18 residues. For the CDR3, the DNA is TGTGCCAGCAGCTCCAGGCAGGGGGCTCATGGCTCTGGAAACACCATATATTTT. Translated: CASSSRQGAHGSGNTIYF.

The rearrangement links TRBV6-2 or TRBV6-3 to TRBJ2-1; tentatively, D is TRBD2 (5 bases). Looked up from germline, CDR1 is MNHEY and CDR2 is SVGEGT. The CDR3 extends over 12 amino acids. Trimming pared 2 bases from V and 10 bases from J, leaving 9 bases between. The CDR3 protein is CASSYTRAEQFF. CDR3 nucleotide sequence: TGTGCCAGCAGTTACACGAGGGCCGAGCAGTTCTTC.

The chain carries TRBV29-1 and TRBJ2-7; D is uncertain. CDR1 is SQVTM, CDR2 ANQGSEA, per germline. Trimming removed 7 bases at V and 0 bases at J, with 7 bases between. There are 11 residues in the CDR3. The CDR3 sequence: CSADISYEQYF. The DNA for the CDR3 is TGCAGCGCCGACATCTCCTACGAGCAGTACTTC.

This clone came up once. The chain combines TRBV2 with TRBJ2-2; TRBD1 matches 9 bases. Unmatched junction bases numbered 13, after V lost 4 bases and J lost 4 bases. Germline V gives CDR1 SNHLY, CDR2 FYNNEI. CDR3 length: 18 residues. As DNA, the CDR3 is TGTGCCAGCAGTGCCACAGGGGGCGACCTCTTACTCACCGGGGAGCTGTTTTTT. It specifies CASSATGGDLLLTGELFF. Variable domain in full (rest from reference TRBV2 and TRBJ2-2): EPEVTQTPSHQVTQMGQEVILRCVPISNHLYFYWYRQILGQKVEFLVSFYNNEISEKSEIFDDQFSVERPDGSNFTLKIRSTKLEDSAMYFCASSATGGDLLLTGELFFGEGSRLTVL.